This TCR beta chain was identified during a study of T cell clonotyping in hematopoietic cell transplantation. Study-wide background: Recipients' pretransplant samples followed cytoreduction. The study's findings and limits: Pathologically expanded recipient clonotypes increased progressively from day 30 to day 180 as diversity fell.

The germline V gene encodes CDR1 LGHNA and CDR2 YNFKEQ. The CDR3 is made up of 19 amino acids. The V gene lost 0 bases and the J gene lost 8 bases, with 27 bases spanning the gap. TCRdb keeps only in-frame clones here, not all; method: immunoSEQ multiplex PCR. The sample yields fewer than 20,000 clones, about 83% seen once. Sample time point: recipient sample about 28 days before transplant, after cytoreduction. Note on this clone: As yet, its antigen is unknown.

Sample: peripheral blood mononuclear cells, taken before stem cell transplant. This TCR derives from a man between 45 and 60 years old with acute myeloid leukemia. Some clones in this sample may be carry-over from other donors' samples. The chain has TRBV4-2 and TRBJ2-3; D is possibly TRBD2 (6 bases). The CDR3 DNA reads TGTGCCAGCAGCCAAGACCCGGGACTGGGCGGGTCGATCAGGGCTACGCAGTATTTT. Translated: CASSQDPGLGGSIRATQYF.